This TCR beta chain was captured by sequencing in a study of OX40 agonist ivuxolimab in advanced cancers. The germline V gene encodes CDR1 MDHEN and CDR2 SYDVKM. The CDR3 has 11 amino acids. The V and J ends lost 5 bases and 1 base respectively, with 2 bases between them. Method: immunoSEQ multiplex PCR; TCRdb's copy keeps in-frame clones and lacks some. The table has tens of thousands of clones, approximately 91% seen once; the top ten hold 0.75% to 0.85%. The source was CD4+ or CD8+ T cells sorted from blood, collected in a trial of the OX40 agonist ivuxolimab. The chain recombines TRBV28 with TRBJ2-5; no clear D. The receptor was isolated from an adult with an advanced solid tumor such as melanoma, head and neck, liver or kidney cancer. Here the CDR3 DNA reads TGTGCCAGCAGTACCCAAGAGACCCAGTACTTC. This translates into CASSTQETQYF.